This note documents a single T cell receptor (beta chain) sequence. Its matching antigen is unknown. This specimen comes from a study of shared clonotypes between healthy human individuals. Study conclusions and caveats: Several donors shared approximately 5% of their naive CD4 clonotypes. Despite large depth, rarefaction showed incomplete sorted-subset sequencing.

Sequencing was at deep level. The DNA input per sorted-subset replicate PCR was roughly 0.2 ug, corresponding to some 30,000 T cell genomes. The data were produced by immunoSEQ multiplex PCR, yet TCRdb's version contains in-frame clones alone and is incomplete. The sample lists roughly 660,000 clones; 90% were seen once. The receptor's source is a man between 18 and 29 years old in good health. Some clones in this sample may be carry-over from other donors' samples. Sequenced material: memory CD8+ T cells from PBMCs. This sample's subset: CD45RO+ cells pooled with CCR7-negative TemRA cells.

The chain's CDR3 is CASSQAPLRGRTYEQYF. CDR3 nucleotides: TGCGCCAGCAGCCAAGCACCCTTGCGCGGTAGGACCTACGAGCAGTACTTC. The chain links TRBV4-3 to TRBJ2-7; the D is unclear. There are 17 residues in the CDR3. Germline V lookup: CDR1 LGHNA, CDR2 YSLEER. Between the trimmed V and J ends, which lost 1 base and 2 bases, there was a span of 18 bases.